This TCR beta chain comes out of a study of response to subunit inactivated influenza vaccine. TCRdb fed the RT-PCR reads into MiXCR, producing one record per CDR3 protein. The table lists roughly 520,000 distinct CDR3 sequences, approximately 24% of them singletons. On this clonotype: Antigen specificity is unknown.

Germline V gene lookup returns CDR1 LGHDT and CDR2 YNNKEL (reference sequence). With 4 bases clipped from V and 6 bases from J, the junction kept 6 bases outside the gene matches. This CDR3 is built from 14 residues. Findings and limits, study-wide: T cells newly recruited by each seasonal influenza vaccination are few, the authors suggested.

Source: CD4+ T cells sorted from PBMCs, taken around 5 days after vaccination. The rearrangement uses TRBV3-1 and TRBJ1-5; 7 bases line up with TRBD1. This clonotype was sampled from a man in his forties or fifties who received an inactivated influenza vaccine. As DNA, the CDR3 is TGTGCCAGCAGCCCCGACAGGGAATCTCAGCCCCAGCATTTT. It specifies CASSPDRESQPQHF.